This T cell receptor (beta chain) came from a study of blood T cell repertoires in COVID-19. As for the study in general: Italy, Spain and the United States were the sources of the convalescent and acute COVID-19 samples.

Germline values: CDR1 MGHRA, CDR2 YSYEKL. Trimming stripped 1 base from V and 2 bases from J, with 13 bases between. This CDR3 comprises 16 residues. Per the authors' pipeline: Amplification of reference gene primers provided the estimated nucleated cell counts. Here immunoSEQ multiplex PCR was the method, and the copy in TCRdb shows in-frame clones only, minus some. V and J calls and clone size are as listed in that table; D and trimming were resolved from the DNA. The top ten hold roughly 4.8% of the sample, which has around 150,000 clones, over 80% seen once. This TCR came from a man aged 25 to 40 with COVID-19, enrolled during active disease. Sequenced input: peripheral blood. The J gene is TRBJ2-3, the V gene TRBV4-1; D possibly corresponds to TRBD1 (5 bases). This CDR3 is CASSQVPGFYTDTQYF. The CDR3, as DNA: TGCGCCAGCAGCCAAGTCCCAGGGTTCTACACAGATACGCAGTATTTT.